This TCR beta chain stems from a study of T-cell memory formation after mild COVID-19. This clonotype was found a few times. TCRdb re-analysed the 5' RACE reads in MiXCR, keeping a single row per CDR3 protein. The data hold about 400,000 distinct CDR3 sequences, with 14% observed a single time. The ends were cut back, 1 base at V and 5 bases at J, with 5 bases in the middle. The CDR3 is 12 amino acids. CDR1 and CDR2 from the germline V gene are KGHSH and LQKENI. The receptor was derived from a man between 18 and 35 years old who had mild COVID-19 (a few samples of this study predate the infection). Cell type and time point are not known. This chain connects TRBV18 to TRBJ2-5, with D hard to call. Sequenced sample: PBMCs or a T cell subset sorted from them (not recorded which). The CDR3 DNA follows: TGTGCCAGCTCACCACGGGCGGAGACCCAGTACTTC. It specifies CASSPRAETQYF.